The 22 T cell receptor beta chains below were found in one sample sequenced in a study of shared clonotypes between healthy human individuals. The data were produced by immunoSEQ multiplex PCR, yet TCRdb's version contains in-frame clones alone and is incomplete. The table includes 2 million to 2.5 million clones, more than 80% detected once. The sequenced sample consisted of naive CD4+ T cells from PBMCs. Subset: CD45RA+ positively selected. Every receptor here comes from a man younger than 35 in good health. Some clones in this sample may be carry-over from other donors' samples.

The V and J genes are TRBV19 and TRBJ1-6; D may be TRBD1 (6 bases). V was trimmed by 3 bases and J by 0 bases, leaving 9 bases between them. Germline V gene sequence: CDR1 LNHDA, CDR2 SQIVND (reference sequence). This CDR3 has 16 amino acids. CDR3 protein: CASSIQGSSYNSPLHF. The CDR3 DNA sequence: TGTGCCAGTAGTATTCAGGGGAGCTCCTATAATTCACCCCTCCACTTT.

V and J are TRBV28 and TRBJ1-6, with D possibly TRBD1 on 6 matching bases. The CDR3 is made up of 16 amino acids. Per germline, CDR1 MDHEN and CDR2 SYDVKM. Trimming stripped 7 bases from V and 7 bases from J, with 20 bases between. DNA of the CDR3: TGTGCCAGCAAGAGCCCCCAACAGGGTGGAAATTCACCCCTCCACTTT. Amino acid sequence: CASKSPQQGGNSPLHF.

The chain links TRBV9 to TRBJ1-1; D uncertain. The length of the CDR3 is 14 residues. V gave up 3 bases and J gave up 1 base, with 10 bases separating them. Germline V gene lookup returns CDR1 SGDLS and CDR2 YYNGEE. CDR3 coding DNA: TGTGCCAGCAGCGCACAGACGGCGAACACTGAAGCTTTCTTT. Translated: CASSAQTANTEAFF. Full variable domain (remainder filled in from reference TRBV9 and TRBJ1-1): DSGVTQTPKHLITATGQRVTLRCSPRSGDLSVYWYQQSLDQGLQFLIQYYNGEERAKGNILERFSAQQFPDLHSELNLSSLELGDSALYFCASSAQTANTEAFFGQGTRLTVV.

V is TRBV27 and J is TRBJ2-7; D unresolved. Trimming shortened V by 0 bases and J by 0 bases, and 6 bases separated the two germline ends. Germline CDR1 and CDR2: MNHEY and SMNVEV (reference sequence). This CDR3 region has 14 residues. This CDR3 reads CASSLSRISYEQYF. The CDR3 nucleotides read TGTGCCAGCAGTTTATCCCGGATCTCCTACGAGCAGTACTTC.

The V call is TRBV7-8, the J call TRBJ2-7; D perhaps matches TRBD2 (7 bases). The CDR3 runs 15 residues. The V gene's germline CDR1 is SGHVS and CDR2 FQNEAQ. V was clipped by 6 bases and J by 6 bases, with 21 bases between them. CDR3 sequence (DNA): TGTGCCAGCAGGCAAACAGGGACTACCCCCCGCGAGCAGTACTTC. Translating it yields CASRQTGTTPREQYF.

The J gene is TRBJ2-7, the V gene TRBV6-6, with unresolved D. The CDR3 runs to 15 residues. Trimming removed 3 bases from V and 3 bases from J, with 15 bases in between. The germline CDR1 and CDR2 sequences are MNHNY and SVGAGI (reference sequence). CDR3 bases: TGTGCCAGCAGTTATCCTCCTGGTTGGGACTACGAGCAGTACTTC. This gives the protein CASSYPPGWDYEQYF.

Details on this clone: This CDR3 is also generated by other DNA sequences in the sample. The J gene is TRBJ1-5, the V gene TRBV28; tentatively, D is TRBD1 (6 bases). The CDR3 is 15 amino acids. The V end was cut by 6 bases, the J end by 2 bases, with 14 bases between. CDR1 and CDR2 (germline): MDHEN, SYDVKM. The CDR3 reads CASSRGQIGNQPQHF. CDR3 sequence (DNA): TGTGCCAGCAGCCGGGGACAAATTGGCAATCAGCCCCAGCATTTT.

The CDR3 is CASSYSDLGDTQYF. The CDR3, as DNA: TGTGCCAGCAGTTACTCGGACCTGGGGGATACGCAGTATTTT. This chain joins TRBV6-6 and TRBJ2-3; no definite D call. The CDR3 extends over 14 amino acids. Germline-derived CDR1 and CDR2 are MNHNY and SVGAGI (reference sequence). V lost 0 bases, J lost 6 bases, and 10 bases lay in between.

A word on this clone: The same CDR3 can be traced to other DNA sequences in this sample. The chain uses TRBV18 and TRBJ2-7, with D perhaps TRBD1 or TRBD2 (5 bases each). Per the germline V gene, CDR1 is KGHSH and CDR2 is LQKENI. Trimming shortened V by 3 bases and J by 2 bases, and 14 bases separated the two germline ends. The CDR3 spans 15 residues. CDR3 nucleotides: TGTGCCAGCTCACCTCCCGGGACGCCGACCTACGAGCAGTACTTC. This translates into CASSPPGTPTYEQYF.

The V gene is TRBV6-4, the J gene TRBJ2-7; TRBD1 aligns across 7 bases. Germline loops: CDR1 MRHNA, CDR2 SNTAGT. The CDR3 loop spans 15 amino acids. Trimming took 0 bases from V and 0 from J; bases not matched to a gene: 2. CDR3: CASSDSQGSSYEQYF. The CDR3 region has the DNA TGTGCCAGCAGTGACTCACAGGGGAGCTCCTACGAGCAGTACTTC.

The chain recombines TRBV6-5 with TRBJ1-4; no clear D. This CDR3 is built from 14 residues. Germline V gives CDR1 MNHEY, CDR2 SVGAGI. The V end was cut by 3 bases, the J end by 8 bases, with 13 bases between. CDR3 coding DNA: TGTGCCAGCAGTTATGAAGGGTCGGGCGAAAAACTGTTTTTT. It yields the protein CASSYEGSGEKLFF.

This clone was seen more than once but under ten times. This sequence joins TRBV4-1 and TRBJ1-2, with TRBD1 as a possible D gene (6 bases). The CDR3 runs 15 residues. In germline, CDR1 is MGHRA, CDR2 YSYEKL. V was pared by 3 bases and J by 3 bases, with 14 bases between. The CDR3: CASSQLGHLYYGYTF. The DNA for the CDR3 is TGCGCCAGCAGCCAGCTGGGACATCTATACTATGGCTACACCTTC.

The chain employs TRBV6-5 and TRBJ2-5; TRBD1 matches at 10 bases. CDR3 size: 15 residues. CDR1 and CDR2 from the germline V gene are MNHEY and SVGAGI. After removal of 4 bases from V and 1 base from J, the junction contained 3 bases not matched to a gene. The CDR3 nucleotides read TGTGCCAGCAGTTTCAGGACAGGGGGCCAAGAGACCCAGTACTTC. Protein sequence: CASSFRTGGQETQYF.

This clone was counted once. This rearrangement joins TRBV6-5 to TRBJ2-7; 9 bases agree with TRBD2. Germline loops: CDR1 MNHEY, CDR2 SVGAGI. The ends lost 6 bases at V and 3 bases at J; junction bases unmatched: 3. The CDR3 has 13 residues. The CDR3 is CASRGAGGYEQYF. The CDR3 DNA reads as TGTGCCAGCAGAGGAGCGGGAGGCTACGAGCAGTACTTC.

This clone was recorded only once. The chain joins TRBV4-1 to TRBJ2-7; D call uncertain. The V end was cut by 0 bases, the J end by 5 bases, with 17 bases between. The CDR3 totals 16 residues. The germline gives CDR1 MGHRA, CDR2 YSYEKL. CDR3 nucleotides: TGCGCCAGCAGCCAAGATGCGGCTTTCGGTGTTAACGAGCAGTACTTC. Translated: CASSQDAAFGVNEQYF.

Of note for this clone: The DNA is omitted, as the CDR3 cannot be located on it reliably, and the CDR3 follows TCRdb's listing. Here the CDR3 reads CASVPRGTGELFF. This chain joins TRBV19 and TRBJ2-2; TRBD2 is taken as the D call from the table, unchecked against the DNA. Including both end residues, the CDR3 is 13 amino acids long. Germline loops: CDR1 LNHDA, CDR2 SQIVND (reference sequence).

This clone has a single count. The rearrangement uses TRBV4-1 and TRBJ2-1; TRBD2 aligns across 11 bases. V trimming: 6 bases; J trimming: 6 bases; junction bases outside the gene matches: 7. The CDR3 length is 15 residues. Germline V gene sequence: CDR1 MGHRA, CDR2 YSYEKL. In nucleotides, the CDR3 is TGCGCCAGCAGGTCTGGGCTAGCGGGAGGCAATGAGCAGTTCTTC. Translating gives CASRSGLAGGNEQFF.

J is TRBJ2-5 and V is TRBV28, with 8 bases that match TRBD2. CDR1 and CDR2 (germline): MDHEN, SYDVKM. V shed 6 bases, J shed 4 bases, and the junction held 10 bases outside the gene matches. The CDR3 loop spans 15 amino acids. CDR3 residues: CASRSTAGVVETQYF. CDR3 coding DNA: TGTGCCAGCAGGTCCACAGCGGGAGTGGTAGAGACCCAGTACTTC. Looking up the rest from reference TRBV28 and TRBJ2-5 gives the full variable domain: DVKVTQSSRYLVKRTGEKVFLECVQDMDHENMFWYRQDPGLGLRLIYFSYDVKMKEKGDIPEGYSVSREKKERFSLILESASTNQTSMYLCASRSTAGVVETQYFGPGTRLLVL.

The DNA for the CDR3 is TGTGCCAGCAGCGCCCGGTCTAGCGGGAGGTACGAGCAGTACTTC. As protein: CASSARSSGRYEQYF. The chain recombines TRBV7-2 with TRBJ2-7; 11 positions agree with TRBD2. CDR1 SGHTA and CDR2 FQGNSA come from the germline V gene. Unmatched junction bases numbered 7, after V lost 5 bases and J lost 4 bases. The CDR3 consists of 15 residues.

The V call is TRBV18, the J call TRBJ1-2; no definite D call. CDR1 and CDR2 from the germline V gene are KGHSH and LQKENI. V was pared by 4 bases and J by 2 bases, with 14 bases between. CDR3 length: 15 residues. The CDR3 loop is CASSLVYEENYGYTF. The CDR3 DNA follows: TGTGCCAGCTCACTGGTATACGAGGAGAACTATGGCTACACCTTC.

This sequence joins TRBV30 and TRBJ2-2; D possibly corresponds to TRBD1 (5 bases). V lost 3 bases, J lost 2 bases, and 10 bases lay in between. The germline gives CDR1 GTSNPN, CDR2 SVGIG (reference sequence). The CDR3 has 14 amino acids. DNA for the CDR3: TGTGCCTGGAGCGTTAGGACAAACACCGGGGAGCTGTTTTTT. Its translation: CAWSVRTNTGELFF.

This clone was recorded only once. The rearrangement uses TRBV11-2 and TRBJ1-2; a weak D match, TRBD1 (6 bases). The CDR3 loop spans 16 amino acids. CDR1 is SGHAT and CDR2 is FQNNGV in the germline V gene. V dropped 5 bases and J dropped 0 bases, with 16 bases sitting between them. In DNA form, the CDR3 reads TGTGCCAGCAGCAGAGGGGGTCCTCCAACTAACTATGGCTACACCTTC. As protein: CASSRGGPPTNYGYTF.